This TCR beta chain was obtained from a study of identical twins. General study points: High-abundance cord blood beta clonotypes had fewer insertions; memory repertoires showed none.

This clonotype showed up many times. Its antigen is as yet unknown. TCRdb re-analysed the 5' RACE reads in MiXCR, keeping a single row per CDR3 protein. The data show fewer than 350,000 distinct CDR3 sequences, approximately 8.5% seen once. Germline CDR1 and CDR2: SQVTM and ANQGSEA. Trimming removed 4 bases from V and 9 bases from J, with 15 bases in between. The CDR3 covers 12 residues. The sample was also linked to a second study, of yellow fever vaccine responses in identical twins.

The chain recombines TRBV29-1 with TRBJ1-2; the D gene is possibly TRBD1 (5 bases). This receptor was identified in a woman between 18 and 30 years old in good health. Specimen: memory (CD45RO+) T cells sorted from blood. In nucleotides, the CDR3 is TGCAGCGTTGGGGCAGGGCTGGAGAGCTACACCTTC. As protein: CSVGAGLESYTF.